This T cell receptor (beta chain) was captured by sequencing in a study of blood T cell repertoires in COVID-19. At the level of the study: The study drew acute and convalescent COVID-19 samples from the United States, Italy and Spain. PBMCs, B-cell-depleted T cells, or T cells were the source of the cDNA or gDNA that made up the material.

Per the original methods: Reference gene primers were amplified, and this amplification served to estimate nucleated cell counts. Clones were read by immunoSEQ multiplex PCR, and TCRdb kept only the in-frame ones, dropping some. The DNA gave D and trimming, while V, J and clone size come from that table. Among 150,000 to 200,000 clones listed, more than 70% were seen once. The sequence was collected from a man aged 40-49 years with active or convalescent COVID-19. The sequenced material came from peripheral blood.

DNA for the CDR3: TGTGCCAGCTCCGGGACACTGGGGACCTACGAGCAGTACTTC. It translates to CASSGTLGTYEQYF. The V and J genes are TRBV18 and TRBJ2-7; possible D gene TRBD1, 6 bases. CDR3 length: 14 residues. Looked up from germline, CDR1 is KGHSH and CDR2 is LQKENI. V was shortened by 6 bases and J by 2 bases, with 14 bases between the two germline ends.